The clone carrying this T cell receptor (beta chain) was seen many times. The data derive from a study of T cells in Graves' hyperthyroidism and ophthalmopathy. Germline lookup yields CDR1 MNHEY and CDR2 SMNVEV (reference sequence). The CDR3 loop spans 13 amino acids. Trimming took 3 bases from V and 0 from J, leaving 5 bases between them. The CDR3 regions of TCR beta were amplified from RNA transcripts. First-round RT-PCR of the TCR CDR3 relied on the HTBI primer set. TCRdb used MiXCR to reprocess the multiplex PCR reads, holding one entry per CDR3 protein. The data hold approximately 410,000 distinct CDR3 sequences, with 12% to 15% observed a single time.

The genes are TRBV27 and TRBJ1-1; no definite D call. The origin of this receptor is a woman aged 18-29 years with Graves' hyperthyroidism. Sequencing used blood. The CDR3: CASSFDMNTEAFF. The CDR3 DNA reads TGTGCCAGCAGTTTCGACATGAACACTGAAGCTTTCTTT.